This TCR beta chain was found in a study of shared clonotypes between healthy human individuals. Concerning this clone: Its antigen remains unknown. Other DNA sequences from this sample encode an identical CDR3 as well.

The healthy adult donors were HIV-negative and reported no recent acute infections or vaccinations. Here immunoSEQ multiplex PCR was the method, and the copy in TCRdb shows in-frame clones only, minus some. The sample lists about 2.4 million clones; approximately 94% were seen once. The study, taken as a whole, reports: Naive subsets typically showed greater estimated richness than memory subsets. Only a few donors were included, so the genetic and exposure-history diversity represented was limited.

CDR3 length equals 17 residues. Trimming removed 1 base from V and 0 bases from J; junction bases left unmatched: 2. CDR1 is MDHEN, CDR2 SYDVKM, per germline. J is TRBJ2-1 and V is TRBV28; 11 bases are a match to TRBD2. The receptor was isolated from a man aged 18 to 30 in good health. Some clones in this sample may be carry-over from other donors' samples. Sequenced input: naive CD4+ T cells from PBMCs. Documented subset: CD45RA+ positively selected. The CDR3 loop reads CASSLFTSGSSYNEQFF. DNA of the CDR3: TGTGCCAGCAGTTTATTCACTAGCGGGAGCTCCTACAATGAGCAGTTCTTC. The full variable domain, with the rest looked up from reference TRBV28 and TRBJ2-1, is DVKVTQSSRYLVKRTGEKVFLECVQDMDHENMFWYRQDPGLGLRLIYFSYDVKMKEKGDIPEGYSVSREKKERFSLILESASTNQTSMYLCASSLFTSGSSYNEQFFGPGTRLTVL.